Listed below are T cell receptor beta chains from one sample, sequenced in a study of blood T cell repertoires in COVID-19. Some clones are missing from TCRdb's copy, which holds only in-frame ones; the method was immunoSEQ multiplex PCR. The repertoire has 40,000 to 50,000 clones, more than 75% of them found once; the top ten carry roughly 19%. Sequenced input: peripheral blood. The origin of the receptors is a man in his 70s with active COVID-19. CDR3s include the opening cysteine and the closing phenylalanine or tryptophan. The D gene is left open where the match is weak. Some rows mark clone size as missing; the rest say once, few, many or name a class of expanded clone.

CDR3nt: TGTGCCAGCTCACTGGGACAGAAAGAGACCCAGTACTTC; CDR3aa: CASSLGQKETQYF; len: 13; abundance: NA; j_gene: TRBJ2-5; d_gene: TRBD1; v_gene: TRBV18
CDR3nt: TGCGCCAGCAGCTTGTCCGCACAAGCTAACTATGGCTACACCTTC; CDR3aa: CASSLSAQANYGYTF; len: 15; abundance: NA; j_gene: TRBJ1-2; d_gene: NA; v_gene: TRBV5-1
CDR3nt: TGTGCCAGCAGCGTTAGCGGGGGGCGCACAGATACGCAGTATTTT; CDR3aa: CASSVSGGRTDTQYF; len: 15; abundance: NA; j_gene: TRBJ2-3; d_gene: TRBD2; v_gene: TRBV9
CDR3nt: TGTGCCAGCAGTTCCCCCCGAGGAGGGGGACAGTTTAATTCACCCCTCCACTTT; CDR3aa: CASSSPRGGGQFNSPLHF; len: 18; abundance: once; j_gene: TRBJ1-6; d_gene: TRBD1; v_gene: TRBV28
CDR3nt: TGTGCCAGCAGTTTATGGGCCACCCCTATTCCCGAGCAGTACTTC; CDR3aa: CASSLWATPIPEQYF; len: 15; abundance: NA; j_gene: TRBJ2-7; d_gene: NA; v_gene: TRBV27
CDR3nt: TGTGCCAGCAGTGAAGTTCGGGGTCAAGAGACCCAGTACTTC; CDR3aa: CASSEVRGQETQYF; len: 14; abundance: NA; j_gene: TRBJ2-5; d_gene: NA; v_gene: TRBV2
CDR3nt: TGCGCCAGCAGCTTGGCTGTGGGCGGAAGGGGCTACGAGCAGTACTTC; CDR3aa: CASSLAVGGRGYEQYF; len: 16; abundance: NA; j_gene: TRBJ2-7; d_gene: NA; v_gene: TRBV5-1
CDR3nt: TGTGCCAGCAGGTATCTGGACAGGAACACTGAAGCTTTCTTT; CDR3aa: CASRYLDRNTEAFF; len: 14; abundance: NA; j_gene: TRBJ1-1; d_gene: NA; v_gene: TRBV27
CDR3nt: TGTGCCAGCAGCCCCGGACAGGGCTACATGAACACTGAAGCTTTCTTT; CDR3aa: CASSPGQGYMNTEAFF; len: 16; abundance: NA; j_gene: TRBJ1-1; d_gene: TRBD1; v_gene: TRBV6-2/TRBV6-3
CDR3nt: TGTGCCAGCAGCCAATATGGCAGGACAGATTCCTACGAGCAGTACTTC; CDR3aa: CASSQYGRTDSYEQYF; len: 16; abundance: few; j_gene: TRBJ2-7; d_gene: NA; v_gene: TRBV3-1/TRBV3-2
CDR3nt: TGTGCCAGCAGCTTAGGTCCCGATTCACCCCTCCACTTT; CDR3aa: CASSLGPDSPLHF; len: 13; abundance: NA; j_gene: TRBJ1-6; d_gene: NA; v_gene: TRBV7-8
CDR3nt: TGTGCCAGCAGCCGACGACTAGCGGGGGGTCCTAGCACAGATACGCAGTATTTT; CDR3aa: CASSRRLAGGPSTDTQYF; len: 18; abundance: NA; j_gene: TRBJ2-3; d_gene: TRBD2; v_gene: TRBV7-6
CDR3nt: TGTGCCAGCAGTTACTCGTTCCGGGGGGCCTACGAGCAGTACTTC; CDR3aa: CASSYSFRGAYEQYF; len: 15; abundance: NA; j_gene: TRBJ2-7; d_gene: TRBD2; v_gene: TRBV6-5
CDR3nt: TGCGCCAGCAGCCTACCACAGGGGGCGCAGACCCAGTACTTC; CDR3aa: CASSLPQGAQTQYF; len: 14; abundance: NA; j_gene: TRBJ2-5; d_gene: TRBD1; v_gene: TRBV5-1
CDR3nt: TGTGCCAGCCGGACAGGGGTCGGGGACACCGGGGAGCTGTTTTTT; CDR3aa: CASRTGVGDTGELFF; len: 15; abundance: NA; j_gene: TRBJ2-2; d_gene: TRBD1; v_gene: TRBV27
CDR3nt: TGTGCCAGCAGTCCCCTCGGGGTAGGGTCATACGAGCAGTACTTC; CDR3aa: CASSPLGVGSYEQYF; len: 15; abundance: NA; j_gene: TRBJ2-7; d_gene: NA; v_gene: TRBV27
CDR3nt: TGTGCCACCTATAGCGGGGGGAACTCAGATACGCAGTATTTT; CDR3aa: CATYSGGNSDTQYF; len: 14; abundance: NA; j_gene: TRBJ2-3; d_gene: TRBD2; v_gene: TRBV2
CDR3nt: TGTGCCAGCAGCCCCAGGGTAGCCAAAAACATTCAGTACTTC; CDR3aa: CASSPRVAKNIQYF; len: 14; abundance: NA; j_gene: TRBJ2-4; d_gene: NA; v_gene: TRBV3-1/TRBV3-2
CDR3nt: TGTGCCAGCAGCTACAAAGGACAGGGCCTATATGGGGCCAACGTCCTGACTTTC; CDR3aa: CASSYKGQGLYGANVLTF; len: 18; abundance: NA; j_gene: TRBJ2-6; d_gene: TRBD1; v_gene: TRBV13
CDR3nt: TGTGCCAGCAGCTTAATCCCCGTTGGACACCAGCCCCAGCATTTT; CDR3aa: CASSLIPVGHQPQHF; len: 15; abundance: NA; j_gene: TRBJ1-5; d_gene: NA; v_gene: TRBV7-2
CDR3nt: TGTGCCAGCAGCTTTGTTGGCGTGCAGGGTACGCAGTATTTT; CDR3aa: CASSFVGVQGTQYF; len: 14; abundance: NA; j_gene: TRBJ2-3; d_gene: NA; v_gene: TRBV5-6
CDR3nt: TGTGCCAGCAGCTTCTACAGGGGCCTGGGCTCCTATAATTCACCCCTCCACTTT; CDR3aa: CASSFYRGLGSYNSPLHF; len: 18; abundance: NA; j_gene: TRBJ1-6; d_gene: TRBD1; v_gene: TRBV7-2
CDR3nt: TGTGCCAGTACCACGACAGAGAATCAGCCCCAGCATTTT; CDR3aa: CASTTTENQPQHF; len: 13; abundance: NA; j_gene: TRBJ1-5; d_gene: NA; v_gene: TRBV19
CDR3nt: TGTGCCAGCAGCCATTGGGGGGAGGATACGCAGTATTTT; CDR3aa: CASSHWGEDTQYF; len: 13; abundance: NA; j_gene: TRBJ2-3; d_gene: NA; v_gene: TRBV3-1/TRBV3-2
CDR3nt: TGTGCCAGCAGCACGCGCGAGCTACGGAACACCGGGGAGCTGTTTTTT; CDR3aa: CASSTRELRNTGELFF; len: 16; abundance: NA; j_gene: TRBJ2-2; d_gene: NA; v_gene: TRBV21-1
CDR3nt: TGTGCCAGCAGCTTAGCCCTTTACAGGGGTAGACGGGATACGCAGTATTTT; CDR3aa: CASSLALYRGRRDTQYF; len: 17; abundance: NA; j_gene: TRBJ2-3; d_gene: TRBD1; v_gene: TRBV11-1
CDR3nt: TGTGCCAGCAGGGATCGACAGGTTATGACCTACGAGCAGTACTTC; CDR3aa: CASRDRQVMTYEQYF; len: 15; abundance: once; j_gene: TRBJ2-7; d_gene: NA; v_gene: TRBV2
CDR3nt: TGTGCCAGCAGCTTAGTCGCAGGGGCAGGGGAGCTGTTTTTT; CDR3aa: CASSLVAGAGELFF; len: 14; abundance: NA; j_gene: TRBJ2-2; d_gene: NA; v_gene: TRBV7-8
CDR3nt: TGTGCCAGTAGTATGGGGACTAGCGGACGAGAATACGAGCAGTACTTC; CDR3aa: CASSMGTSGREYEQYF; len: 16; abundance: NA; j_gene: TRBJ2-7; d_gene: TRBD2; v_gene: TRBV19
CDR3nt: TGTGCCAGCAGCTCTGACAGGGACACCATATATTTT; CDR3aa: CASSSDRDTIYF; len: 12; abundance: NA; j_gene: TRBJ1-3; d_gene: TRBD1; v_gene: TRBV7-3
CDR3nt: TGTGCCAGTAGTATGGGTAACAGGGGAGAGCCCCAGCATTTT; CDR3aa: CASSMGNRGEPQHF; len: 14; abundance: NA; j_gene: TRBJ1-5; d_gene: TRBD1; v_gene: TRBV19
CDR3nt: TGTGCCAGCTCGCGACTAGTAAGCACAGATACGCAGTATTTT; CDR3aa: CASSRLVSTDTQYF; len: 14; abundance: NA; j_gene: TRBJ2-3; d_gene: NA; v_gene: TRBV18
CDR3nt: TGCGCCAGCAGCCAAGATGGTTGGGGACAGGGGGCCCCCACAGATACGCAGTATTTT; CDR3aa: CASSQDGWGQGAPTDTQYF; len: 19; abundance: NA; j_gene: TRBJ2-3; d_gene: TRBD1; v_gene: TRBV4-1
CDR3nt: TGTGCCAGCAGTTTACCAGGCTCTCGCTTGTCCTACGAGCAGTACTTC; CDR3aa: CASSLPGSRLSYEQYF; len: 16; abundance: once; j_gene: TRBJ2-7; d_gene: NA; v_gene: TRBV28
CDR3nt: TGTGCCAGTAGTATTGGCCCGCATAGCAATCAGCCCCAGCATTTT; CDR3aa: CASSIGPHSNQPQHF; len: 15; abundance: NA; j_gene: TRBJ1-5; d_gene: NA; v_gene: TRBV19
CDR3nt: TGTGCCAGCAGCTTAGGTCCTTATAGGACGGCAGGGGAAATGAACGAGCAGTACTTC; CDR3aa: CASSLGPYRTAGEMNEQYF; len: 19; abundance: NA; j_gene: TRBJ2-7; d_gene: NA; v_gene: TRBV7-6
CDR3nt: TGTGCCAGCAGCCAGGACAGGGGAAAGGAAAAACTGTTTTTT; CDR3aa: CASSQDRGKEKLFF; len: 14; abundance: NA; j_gene: TRBJ1-4; d_gene: TRBD1; v_gene: TRBV7-9
CDR3nt: TGTGCCAGCAGCCACCGGGACAGGGTTTCAGATACGCAGTATTTT; CDR3aa: CASSHRDRVSDTQYF; len: 15; abundance: NA; j_gene: TRBJ2-3; d_gene: TRBD1; v_gene: TRBV2
CDR3nt: TGTGCCAGCAGTGGGTTCCGGGGGAACACTGAAGCTTTCTTT; CDR3aa: CASSGFRGNTEAFF; len: 14; abundance: once; j_gene: TRBJ1-1; d_gene: NA; v_gene: TRBV2
CDR3nt: TGTGCCAGCAGCCCCGGGGTCTCTAGCACAGATACGCAGTATTTT; CDR3aa: CASSPGVSSTDTQYF; len: 15; abundance: NA; j_gene: TRBJ2-3; d_gene: NA; v_gene: TRBV13
CDR3nt: TGTGCCAGCAGTACGTTCGGGCAGGGGAACTATGGCTACACCTTC; CDR3aa: CASSTFGQGNYGYTF; len: 15; abundance: NA; j_gene: TRBJ1-2; d_gene: NA; v_gene: TRBV28